This entry is about one T cell receptor (beta chain). These data belong to a study of shared clonotypes between healthy human individuals. Trimming pared 0 bases from V and 7 bases from J, leaving 21 bases between. The CDR3 is 17 amino acids. Germline CDR1 GTSNPN, CDR2 SVGIG (reference sequence). This table comes from immunoSEQ multiplex PCR, and its TCRdb copy is limited to in-frame clones, with some not included. Of over a million clones in the sample, nearly 99% were seen once. The specimen was naive CD4+ T cells sorted from blood. The subset denotes: CD45RA+ positively selected. The clonotype was recovered from a man in his thirties or forties in good health. This chain links TRBV30 with TRBJ1-4; no definite D call. The DNA of the CDR3 is TGTGCCTGGAGTGTTAGGTTGGCCAACCGGGGAGGTGAAAAACTGTTTTTT. Translation: CAWSVRLANRGGEKLFF.